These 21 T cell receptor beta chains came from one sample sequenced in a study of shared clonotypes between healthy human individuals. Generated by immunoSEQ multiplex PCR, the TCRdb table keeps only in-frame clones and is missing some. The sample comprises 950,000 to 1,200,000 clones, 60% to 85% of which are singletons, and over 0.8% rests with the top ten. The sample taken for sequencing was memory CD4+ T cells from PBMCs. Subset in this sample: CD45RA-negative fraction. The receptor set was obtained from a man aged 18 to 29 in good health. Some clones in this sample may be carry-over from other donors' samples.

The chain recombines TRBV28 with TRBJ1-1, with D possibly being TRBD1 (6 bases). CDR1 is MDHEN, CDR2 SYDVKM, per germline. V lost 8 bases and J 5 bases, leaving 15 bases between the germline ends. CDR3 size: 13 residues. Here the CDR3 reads CASLSGARTEAFF. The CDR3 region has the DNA TGTGCCAGCCTTTCGGGGGCGAGAACTGAAGCTTTCTTT.

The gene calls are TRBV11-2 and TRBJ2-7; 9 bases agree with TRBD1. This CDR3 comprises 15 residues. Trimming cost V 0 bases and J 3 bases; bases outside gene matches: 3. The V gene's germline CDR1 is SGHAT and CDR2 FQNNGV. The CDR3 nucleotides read TGTGCCAGCAGCTTAGAGGGACAGGGTTTCTACGAGCAGTACTTC. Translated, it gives CASSLEGQGFYEQYF.

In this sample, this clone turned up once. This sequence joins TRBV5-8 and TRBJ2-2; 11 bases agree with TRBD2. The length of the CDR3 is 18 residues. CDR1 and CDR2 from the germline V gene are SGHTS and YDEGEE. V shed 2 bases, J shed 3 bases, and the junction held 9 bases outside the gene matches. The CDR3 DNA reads TGTGCCAGCAGCTTTGAAACTAGCGGGAGTAGAGACACCGGGGAGCTGTTTTTT. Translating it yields CASSFETSGSRDTGELFF.

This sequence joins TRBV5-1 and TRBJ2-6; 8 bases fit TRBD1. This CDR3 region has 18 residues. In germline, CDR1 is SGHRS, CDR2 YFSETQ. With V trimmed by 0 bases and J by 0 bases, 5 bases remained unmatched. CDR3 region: CASSLDAGGNSGANVLTF. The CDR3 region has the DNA TGCGCCAGCAGCTTGGATGCAGGGGGCAACTCTGGGGCCAACGTCCTGACTTTC. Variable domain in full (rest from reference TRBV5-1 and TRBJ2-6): KAGVTQTPRYLIKTRGQQVTLSCSPISGHRSVSWYQQTPGQGLQFLFEYFSETQRNKGNFPGRFSGRQFSNSRSEMNVSTLELGDSALYLCASSLDAGGNSGANVLTFGAGSRLTVL.

As DNA, the CDR3 is TGTGCCAGCAGCTTAGGGGCGGGTACGGATGGCTACACCTTC. Translated: CASSLGAGTDGYTF. The rearrangement links TRBV7-8 to TRBJ1-2; D remains ambiguous. The CDR3 is 14 amino acids. Germline CDR1 SGHVS, CDR2 FQNEAQ. V dropped 1 base and J dropped 6 bases, with 12 bases sitting between them.

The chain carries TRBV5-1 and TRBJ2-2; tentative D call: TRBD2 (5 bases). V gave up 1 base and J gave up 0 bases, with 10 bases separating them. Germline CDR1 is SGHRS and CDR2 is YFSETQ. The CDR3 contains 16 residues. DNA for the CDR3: TGCGCCAGCAGCTTGAGCGGCAACGCGAACACCGGGGAGCTGTTTTTT. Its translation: CASSLSGNANTGELFF.

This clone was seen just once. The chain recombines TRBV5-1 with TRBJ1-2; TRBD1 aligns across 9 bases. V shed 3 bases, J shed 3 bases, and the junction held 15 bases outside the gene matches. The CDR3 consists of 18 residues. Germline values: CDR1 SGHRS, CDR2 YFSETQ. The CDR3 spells CASSSGGRGTGNDYGYTF. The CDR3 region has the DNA TGCGCCAGCAGCTCTGGAGGCCGCGGGACAGGGAATGACTATGGCTACACCTTC.

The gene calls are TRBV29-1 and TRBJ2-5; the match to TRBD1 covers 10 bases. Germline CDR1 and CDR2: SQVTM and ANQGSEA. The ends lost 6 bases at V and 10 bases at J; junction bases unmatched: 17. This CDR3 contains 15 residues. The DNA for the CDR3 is TGCAGCGTATGCAAGGGGACAGGGGATACAAGAGACCAGTACTTC. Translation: CSVCKGTGDTRDQYF.

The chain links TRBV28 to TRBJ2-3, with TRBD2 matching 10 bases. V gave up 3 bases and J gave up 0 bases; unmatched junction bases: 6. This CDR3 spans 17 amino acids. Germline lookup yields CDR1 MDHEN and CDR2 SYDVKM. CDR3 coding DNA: TGTGCCAGCAGTTTCGGTGTAGCGGGAGGAAGCACAGATACGCAGTATTTT. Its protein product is CASSFGVAGGSTDTQYF.

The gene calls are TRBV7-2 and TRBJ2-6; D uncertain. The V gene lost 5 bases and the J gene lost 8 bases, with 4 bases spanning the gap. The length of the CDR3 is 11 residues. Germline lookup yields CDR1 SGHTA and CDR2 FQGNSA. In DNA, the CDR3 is TGTGCCAGCAGCCGAACCAACGTCCTGACTTTC. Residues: CASSRTNVLTF.

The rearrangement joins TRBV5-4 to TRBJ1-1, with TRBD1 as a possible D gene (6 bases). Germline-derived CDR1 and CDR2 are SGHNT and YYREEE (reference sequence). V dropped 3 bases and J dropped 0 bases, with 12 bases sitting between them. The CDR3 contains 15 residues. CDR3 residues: CASSSRGGLNTEAFF. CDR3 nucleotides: TGTGCCAGCAGCTCCAGGGGAGGGTTGAACACTGAAGCTTTCTTT.

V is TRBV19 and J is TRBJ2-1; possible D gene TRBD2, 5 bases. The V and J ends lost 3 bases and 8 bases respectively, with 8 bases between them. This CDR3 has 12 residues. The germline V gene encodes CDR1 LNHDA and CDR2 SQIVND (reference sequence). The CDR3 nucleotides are TGTGCCAGTAGTATGCGGGTGGATGAGCAGTTCTTC. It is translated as CASSMRVDEQFF.

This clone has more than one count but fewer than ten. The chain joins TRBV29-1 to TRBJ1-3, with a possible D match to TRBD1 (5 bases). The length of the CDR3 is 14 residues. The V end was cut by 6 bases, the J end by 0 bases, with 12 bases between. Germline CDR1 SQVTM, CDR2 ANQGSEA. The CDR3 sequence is CSVTDTVSGNTIYF. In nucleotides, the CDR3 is TGCAGCGTGACAGATACGGTCTCTGGAAACACCATATATTTT. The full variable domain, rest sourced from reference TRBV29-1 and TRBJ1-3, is SAVISQKPSRDICQRGTSLTIQCQVDSQVTMMFWYRQQPGQSLTLIATANQGSEATYESGFVIDKFPISRPNLTFSTLTVSNMSPEDSSIYLCSVTDTVSGNTIYFGEGSWLTVV.

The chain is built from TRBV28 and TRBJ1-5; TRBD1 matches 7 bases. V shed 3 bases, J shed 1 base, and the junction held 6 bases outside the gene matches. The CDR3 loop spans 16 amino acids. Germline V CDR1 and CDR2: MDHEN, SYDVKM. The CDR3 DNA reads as TGTGCCAGCAGTTTTATAGGGGGCAAGAGCAATCAGCCCCAGCATTTT. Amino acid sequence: CASSFIGGKSNQPQHF. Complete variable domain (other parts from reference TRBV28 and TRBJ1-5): DVKVTQSSRYLVKRTGEKVFLECVQDMDHENMFWYRQDPGLGLRLIYFSYDVKMKEKGDIPEGYSVSREKKERFSLILESASTNQTSMYLCASSFIGGKSNQPQHFGDGTRLSIL.

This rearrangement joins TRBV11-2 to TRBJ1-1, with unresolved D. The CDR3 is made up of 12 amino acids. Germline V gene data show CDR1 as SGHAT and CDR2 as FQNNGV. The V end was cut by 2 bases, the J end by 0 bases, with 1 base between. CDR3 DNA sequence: TGTGCCAGCAGCTTAATGAACACTGAAGCTTTCTTT. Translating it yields CASSLMNTEAFF.

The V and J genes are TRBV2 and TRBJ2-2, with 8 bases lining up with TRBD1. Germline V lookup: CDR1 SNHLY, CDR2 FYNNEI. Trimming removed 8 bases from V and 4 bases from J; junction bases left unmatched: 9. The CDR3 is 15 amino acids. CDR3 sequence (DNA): TGTGCCAGCTGTATAGGACAGGGTAGCACCGGGGAGCTGTTTTTT. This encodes CASCIGQGSTGELFF.

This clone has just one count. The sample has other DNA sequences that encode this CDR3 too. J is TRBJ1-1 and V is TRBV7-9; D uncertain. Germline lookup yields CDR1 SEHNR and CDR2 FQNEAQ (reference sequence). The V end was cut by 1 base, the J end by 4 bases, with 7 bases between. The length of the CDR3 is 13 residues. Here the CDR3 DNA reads TGTGCCAGCAGCTTAGAGGGCGGCACTGAAGCTTTCTTT. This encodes CASSLEGGTEAFF.

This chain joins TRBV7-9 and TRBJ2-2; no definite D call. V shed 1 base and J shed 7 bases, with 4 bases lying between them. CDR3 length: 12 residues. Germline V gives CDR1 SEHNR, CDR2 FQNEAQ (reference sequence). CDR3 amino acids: CASSLEVGELFF. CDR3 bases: TGTGCCAGCAGCTTAGAGGTCGGGGAGCTGTTTTTT.

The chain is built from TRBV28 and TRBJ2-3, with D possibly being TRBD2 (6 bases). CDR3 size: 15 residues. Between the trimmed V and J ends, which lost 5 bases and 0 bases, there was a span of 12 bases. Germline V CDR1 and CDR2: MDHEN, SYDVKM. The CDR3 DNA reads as TGTGCCAGCAGTCCAGGCGGGACTAGCACAGATACGCAGTATTTT. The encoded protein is CASSPGGTSTDTQYF.

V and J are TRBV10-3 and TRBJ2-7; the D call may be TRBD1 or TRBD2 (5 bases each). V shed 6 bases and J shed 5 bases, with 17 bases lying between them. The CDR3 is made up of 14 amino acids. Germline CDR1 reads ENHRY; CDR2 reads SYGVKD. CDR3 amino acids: CAIRSLGTRDEQYF. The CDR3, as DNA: TGTGCCATCAGGTCACTGGGGACCCGAGACGAGCAGTACTTC.

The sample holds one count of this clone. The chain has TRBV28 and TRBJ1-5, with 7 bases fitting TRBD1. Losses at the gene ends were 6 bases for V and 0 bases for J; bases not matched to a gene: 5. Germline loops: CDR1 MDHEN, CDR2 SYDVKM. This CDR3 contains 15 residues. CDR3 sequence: CASRYTGVSNQPQHF. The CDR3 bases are TGTGCCAGCAGATATACAGGGGTTAGCAATCAGCCCCAGCATTTT.